This T cell receptor (beta chain) was captured in a study of T cell changes during pregnancy in multiple sclerosis. Germline lookup yields CDR1 ENHRY and CDR2 SYGVKD. The CDR3 length is 16 residues. Trimming removed 7 bases from V and 4 bases from J; junction bases left unmatched: 10. Generated by immunoSEQ multiplex PCR, the TCRdb table keeps only in-frame clones and is missing some. The sample consists of roughly 40,000 clones, roughly 91% of them appearing once. Sequenced here: CD8+ T cells from peripheral blood mononuclear cells, sampled before pregnancy. The chain links TRBV10-3 to TRBJ2-1; 10 bases match TRBD1. The sequence derives from a female donor with multiple sclerosis, enrolled in a pregnancy study. This chain's CDR3 is CAITEDGTGDYNEQFF. DNA of the CDR3: TGTGCCATCACGGAGGACGGGACAGGGGATTACAATGAGCAGTTCTTC.